This T cell receptor (beta chain) was found in a study of blood T cell repertoires in COVID-19. Study as a whole: The study drew acute and convalescent COVID-19 samples from the United States, Italy and Spain. PBMCs, B-cell-depleted T cells, or T cells were the source of the cDNA or gDNA that made up the material.

Sequencing was performed with immunoSEQ multiplex PCR; in TCRdb, only in-frame clones are kept and a portion is missing. Seen here are 49,000 or so clones, roughly 88% observed once, and the top ten hold around 30%. Enrollment of patients from Seattle took place during active infection, with longitudinal follow-up. There are 15 residues in the CDR3. CDR1 SGHRS and CDR2 YFSETQ come from the germline V gene. V dropped 5 bases and J dropped 0 bases, with 12 bases sitting between them. What was sequenced was peripheral blood. The clonotype originates from a woman older than 75 with COVID-19, enrolled during active disease. The genes are TRBV5-1 and TRBJ2-1; D is possibly TRBD2 (6 bases). CDR3 DNA: TGCGCCAGCAGACGACTAGAGAGCTCCTACAATGAGCAGTTCTTC. It is translated as CASRRLESSYNEQFF.